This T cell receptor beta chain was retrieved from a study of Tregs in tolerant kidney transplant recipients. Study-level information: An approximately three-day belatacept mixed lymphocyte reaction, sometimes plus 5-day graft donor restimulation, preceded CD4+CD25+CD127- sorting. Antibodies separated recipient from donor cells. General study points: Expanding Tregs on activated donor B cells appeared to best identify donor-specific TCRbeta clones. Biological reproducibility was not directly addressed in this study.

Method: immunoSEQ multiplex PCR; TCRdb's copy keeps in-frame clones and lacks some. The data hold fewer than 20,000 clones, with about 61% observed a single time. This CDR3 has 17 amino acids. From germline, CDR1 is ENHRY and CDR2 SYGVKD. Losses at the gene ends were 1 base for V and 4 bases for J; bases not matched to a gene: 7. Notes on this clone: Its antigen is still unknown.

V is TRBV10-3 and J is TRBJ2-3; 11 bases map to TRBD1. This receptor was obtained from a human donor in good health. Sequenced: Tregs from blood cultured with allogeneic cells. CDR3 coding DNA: TGTGCCATCAGTGAGTTTTGGGGACAGGGGGTCCCAGATACGCAGTATTTT. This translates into CAISEFWGQGVPDTQYF.